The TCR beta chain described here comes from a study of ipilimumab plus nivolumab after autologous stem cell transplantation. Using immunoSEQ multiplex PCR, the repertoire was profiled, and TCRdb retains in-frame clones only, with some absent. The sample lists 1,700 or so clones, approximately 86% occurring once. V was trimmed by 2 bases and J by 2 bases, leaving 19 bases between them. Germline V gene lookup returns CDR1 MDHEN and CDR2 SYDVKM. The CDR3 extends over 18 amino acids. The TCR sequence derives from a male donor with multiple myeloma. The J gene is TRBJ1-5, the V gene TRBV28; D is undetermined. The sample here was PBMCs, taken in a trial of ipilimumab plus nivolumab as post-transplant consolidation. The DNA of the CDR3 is TGTGCCAGCAGTTTAGACCTCCATGCGGCCGGGGGCAATCAGCCCCAGCATTTT. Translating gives CASSLDLHAAGGNQPQHF.